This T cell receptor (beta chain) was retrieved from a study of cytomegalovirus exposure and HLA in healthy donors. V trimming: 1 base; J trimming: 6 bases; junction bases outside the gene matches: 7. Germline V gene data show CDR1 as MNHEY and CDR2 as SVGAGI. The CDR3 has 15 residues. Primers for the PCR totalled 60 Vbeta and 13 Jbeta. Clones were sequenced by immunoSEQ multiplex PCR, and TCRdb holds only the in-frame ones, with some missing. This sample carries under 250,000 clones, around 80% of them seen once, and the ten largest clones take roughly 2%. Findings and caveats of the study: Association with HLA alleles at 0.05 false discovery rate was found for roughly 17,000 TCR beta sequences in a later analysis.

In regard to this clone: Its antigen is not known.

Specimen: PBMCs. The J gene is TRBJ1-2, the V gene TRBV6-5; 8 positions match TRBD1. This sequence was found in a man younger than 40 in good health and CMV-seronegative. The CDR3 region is CASSYFKTGGDGYTF. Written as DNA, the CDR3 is TGTGCCAGCAGTTACTTTAAAACAGGGGGGGATGGCTACACCTTC.